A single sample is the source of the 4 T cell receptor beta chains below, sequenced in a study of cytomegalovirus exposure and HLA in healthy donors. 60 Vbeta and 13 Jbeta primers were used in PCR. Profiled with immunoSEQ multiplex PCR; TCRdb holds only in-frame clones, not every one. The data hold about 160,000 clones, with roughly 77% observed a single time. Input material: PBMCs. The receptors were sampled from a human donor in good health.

DNA for the CDR3: TGTGCCAGCAGCTTCCGAGAGCCTGGAAACACCATATATTTT. Protein: CASSFREPGNTIYF. The chain carries TRBV11-1 and TRBJ1-3; D gene uncertain. Trimming left V 3 bases short and J 2 bases short, with 8 bases between. Germline V gives CDR1 SGHAT, CDR2 FQDESV (reference sequence). CDR3 length: 14 residues.

CDR3 sequence reads: CASSYGSSYNEQFF. As DNA, the CDR3 is TGTGCCAGCAGTTACGGGAGCTCCTACAATGAGCAGTTCTTC. The chain has TRBV6-5 and TRBJ2-1, with D possibly TRBD2 on 5 matching bases. The CDR3 consists of 14 residues. V was shortened by 2 bases and J by 0 bases, with 5 bases between the two germline ends. Germline V gene lookup returns CDR1 MNHEY and CDR2 SVGAGI.

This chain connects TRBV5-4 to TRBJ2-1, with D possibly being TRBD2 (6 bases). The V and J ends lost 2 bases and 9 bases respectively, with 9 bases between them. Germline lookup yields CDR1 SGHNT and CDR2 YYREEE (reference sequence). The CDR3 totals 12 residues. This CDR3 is CASSLWRGEQFF. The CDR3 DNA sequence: TGTGCCAGCAGCTTATGGAGGGGTGAGCAGTTCTTC.

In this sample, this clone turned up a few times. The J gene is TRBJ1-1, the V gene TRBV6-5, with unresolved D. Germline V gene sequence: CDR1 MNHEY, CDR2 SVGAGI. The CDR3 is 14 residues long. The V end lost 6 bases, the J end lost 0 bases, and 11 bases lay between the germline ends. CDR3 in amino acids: CASSTLGVNTEAFF. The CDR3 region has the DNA TGTGCCAGCAGCACATTAGGAGTGAACACTGAAGCTTTCTTT.